The 27 T cell receptor beta chains below were found in one sample sequenced in a study of cytomegalovirus exposure and HLA in healthy donors. Clones were read by immunoSEQ multiplex PCR, and TCRdb kept only the in-frame ones, dropping some. Of about 200,000 clones listed, 80% to 90% are singletons. Sequenced sample: PBMCs. The source of these receptors is a woman aged 18-29 years in good health and CMV-seronegative.

In this sample, this clone turned up a few times. This sequence joins TRBV5-1 and TRBJ2-1; possibly TRBD2 for D (6 bases). Germline V gives CDR1 SGHRS, CDR2 YFSETQ. Trimming took 6 bases from V and 1 from J, leaving 14 bases between them. This CDR3 has 15 residues. The CDR3, as DNA: TGCGCCAGCAACGCGGGGAGCGGGTCCTACAATGAGCAGTTCTTC. This translates into CASNAGSGSYNEQFF.

The V and J genes are TRBV2 and TRBJ2-3; possibly TRBD2 for D (6 bases). With 7 bases removed from V and 4 bases from J, the gap between germline ends came to 9 bases. The CDR3 extends over 12 amino acids. Germline lookup yields CDR1 SNHLY and CDR2 FYNNEI. Written as DNA, the CDR3 is TGTGCCAGCACTCCGGGGGCAGATACGCAGTATTTT. Protein sequence: CASTPGADTQYF.

This clone was picked up one time. The chain uses TRBV13 and TRBJ1-4; no clear D gene. Germline CDR1 and CDR2: PRHDT and FYEKMQ (reference sequence). The CDR3 covers 17 residues. Trimming took 2 bases from V and 0 from J, leaving 13 bases between them. CDR3 protein: CASSLSPSQTTNEKLFF. Written as DNA, the CDR3 is TGTGCCAGCAGCTTATCCCCTTCACAGACAACTAATGAAAAACTGTTTTTT.

The J gene is TRBJ2-3, the V gene TRBV2; unclear D gene. This CDR3 has 12 residues. Trimming stripped 6 bases from V and 4 bases from J, with 8 bases between. The germline V gene has CDR1 SNHLY and CDR2 FYNNEI. The CDR3 bases are TGTGCCAGCAGGGCCATGTCAGATACGCAGTATTTT. It specifies CASRAMSDTQYF.

This clone was counted a few times. This chain links TRBV10-1 with TRBJ2-5; no firm D call. CDR1 WNHNN and CDR2 SYGVQD come from the germline V gene (reference sequence). CDR3 length: 13 residues. Trimming stripped 2 bases from V and 5 bases from J, with 9 bases between. The CDR3 sequence: CASSEVGRETQYF. In DNA form, the CDR3 reads TGCGCCAGCAGTGAGGTGGGCCGGGAGACCCAGTACTTC.

Many counts were recorded for this clone. The V call is TRBV4-1, the J call TRBJ2-2; the match to TRBD1 covers 9 bases. Looked up from germline, CDR1 is MGHRA and CDR2 is YSYEKL. The CDR3 has 17 residues. The trim removed 5 bases at V and 4 bases at J, leaving 11 bases unmatched. This chain's CDR3 is CASSTTPGTGFTGELFF. CDR3 coding DNA: TGCGCCAGCAGCACCACGCCCGGGACAGGGTTCACCGGGGAGCTGTTTTTT.

This chain connects TRBV19 to TRBJ2-7; a weak D match, TRBD1 (5 bases). CDR1 and CDR2 from the germline V gene are LNHDA and SQIVND (reference sequence). The CDR3 is 15 amino acids. The V end was cut by 4 bases, the J end by 8 bases, with 21 bases between. Here the CDR3 DNA reads TGTGCCAGTAGTACAGGGCTCCCCAGACTGAGCCAGCAGTACTTC. The encoded protein is CASSTGLPRLSQQYF.

The CDR3 DNA sequence: TGTGCCAGCAGTGAATTATCACTGGGTTGGGACAGGGGCCGGTTTAGGGCTTTCTTT. This translates into CASSELSLGWDRGRFRAFF. The chain joins TRBV6-1 to TRBJ1-1; 10 bases map to TRBD1. V trimming: 2 bases; J trimming: 11 bases; junction bases outside the gene matches: 23. Germline V lookup: CDR1 MNHNS, CDR2 SASEGT. CDR3 size: 19 residues.

The chain couples TRBV9 to TRBJ2-1; D not resolved. V lost 0 bases to trimming and J lost 0 bases, with 7 bases between them. Germline CDR1 reads SGDLS; CDR2 reads YYNGEE. This CDR3 has 15 residues. The CDR3 spells CASSVVESSYNEQFF. In nucleotides, the CDR3 is TGTGCCAGCAGCGTAGTAGAGAGCTCCTACAATGAGCAGTTCTTC.

The rearrangement links TRBV27 to TRBJ2-3; no reliable D call. The ends were cut back, 5 bases at V and 4 bases at J, with 13 bases in the middle. The CDR3 runs to 14 residues. Germline V lookup: CDR1 MNHEY, CDR2 SMNVEV (reference sequence). The CDR3 region has the DNA TGTGCCAGCAGTCCCTCCGGAGAACCAGATACGCAGTATTTT. Translation: CASSPSGEPDTQYF.

The chain combines TRBV7-8 with TRBJ2-1, with TRBD2 matching 7 bases. V lost 5 bases and J lost 15; bases outside the gene matches: 13. The CDR3 totals 13 residues. The germline V gene encodes CDR1 SGHVS and CDR2 FQNEAQ. The CDR3 DNA is TGTGCCAGCAGCCCCGGACTAGAAGGGTTCCCGTTCTTC. Its translation: CASSPGLEGFPFF.

J is TRBJ1-2 and V is TRBV18; no reliable D call. The length of the CDR3 is 15 residues. The germline V gene has CDR1 KGHSH and CDR2 LQKENI. Deletions cut 3 bases from V and 2 bases from J, with 13 bases between. In nucleotides, the CDR3 is TGTGCCAGCTCACCGGGTCTCGAGGAAAACTATGGCTACACCTTC. This gives the protein CASSPGLEENYGYTF.

The J gene is TRBJ2-3, the V gene TRBV28; 8 bases are shared with TRBD1. This CDR3 contains 15 residues. Per germline, CDR1 MDHEN and CDR2 SYDVKM. Trimming took 7 bases from V and 2 from J; bases not matched to a gene: 8. The CDR3 nucleotides are TGTGCCAGCACCAGCCCTCAGGGGGCCACAGATACGCAGTATTTT. It codes for CASTSPQGATDTQYF.

The J gene is TRBJ2-1, the V gene TRBV7-9; possibly TRBD1 for D (5 bases). Germline V gene lookup returns CDR1 SEHNR and CDR2 FQNEAQ (reference sequence). The CDR3 totals 12 residues. Trimming cost V 2 bases and J 9 bases, with 8 bases left between them. The CDR3, as DNA: TGTGCCAGCAGCTTACAGGGAATTGAGCAGTTCTTC. It is translated as CASSLQGIEQFF. The variable domain in full, completed from reference TRBV7-9 and TRBJ2-1, reads DTGVSQNPRHKITKRGQNVTFRCDPISEHNRLYWYRQTLGQGPEFLTYFQNEAQLEKSRLLSDRFSAERPKGSFSTLEIQRTEQGDSAMYLCASSLQGIEQFFGPGTRLTVL.

This rearrangement joins TRBV28 to TRBJ2-1; no clear D gene. Trimming cost V 4 bases and J 3 bases, with 10 bases left between them. This CDR3 region has 14 residues. Germline CDR1 is MDHEN and CDR2 is SYDVKM. The CDR3 is CASSSPVDYNEQFF. CDR3 sequence (DNA): TGTGCCAGCAGTTCTCCAGTTGACTACAATGAGCAGTTCTTC.

The chain joins TRBV28 to TRBJ2-1, with 9 positions matching TRBD1. The junction had 4 bases not matched to a gene; V was cut back by 8 bases and J by 2 bases. The CDR3 extends over 14 amino acids. The germline CDR1 and CDR2 sequences are MDHEN and SYDVKM. The CDR3 region is CASHDRGTYNEQFF. The CDR3 DNA is TGTGCCAGCCACGACAGGGGGACCTACAATGAGCAGTTCTTC. Looking up the rest from reference TRBV28 and TRBJ2-1 gives the full variable domain: DVKVTQSSRYLVKRTGEKVFLECVQDMDHENMFWYRQDPGLGLRLIYFSYDVKMKEKGDIPEGYSVSREKKERFSLILESASTNQTSMYLCASHDRGTYNEQFFGPGTRLTVL.

The rearrangement uses TRBV9 and TRBJ1-2; D may be TRBD1 (5 bases). With 4 bases removed from V and 6 bases from J, the gap between germline ends came to 13 bases. The CDR3 extends over 13 amino acids. CDR1 SGDLS and CDR2 YYNGEE come from the germline V gene. The CDR3 reads CASSSGPGDGYTF. CDR3 in DNA: TGTGCCAGCAGCTCCGGACCGGGGGATGGCTACACCTTC.

The chain uses TRBV28 and TRBJ1-1; no firm D call. V lost 7 bases to trimming and J lost 0 bases, with 18 bases between them. This CDR3 spans 16 amino acids. Germline V lookup: CDR1 MDHEN, CDR2 SYDVKM. The DNA for the CDR3 is TGTGCCAGCAAAGAGGGAGGAGGCCGGGTGAACACTGAAGCTTTCTTT. Its translation: CASKEGGGRVNTEAFF. Full variable domain (outside the CDR3, taken from reference TRBV28 and TRBJ1-1): DVKVTQSSRYLVKRTGEKVFLECVQDMDHENMFWYRQDPGLGLRLIYFSYDVKMKEKGDIPEGYSVSREKKERFSLILESASTNQTSMYLCASKEGGGRVNTEAFFGQGTRLTVV.

For this clone: A read error may produce the germline difference seen at one junction end. This chain connects TRBV20-1 to TRBJ2-7, with 7 bases identical to TRBD2. CDR1 and CDR2 from the germline V gene are DFQATT and SNEGSKA (reference sequence). The CDR3 runs to 11 residues. The CDR3 loop is CSAPRGRVEDF. CDR3 in DNA: TGCAGTGCCCCCCGGGGGAGGGTCGAGGACTTC.

The chain uses TRBV11-3 and TRBJ1-1; D not resolved. Germline CDR1 SGHNT, CDR2 YENEEA. V was clipped by 1 base and J by 1 base, with 10 bases between them. This CDR3 comprises 15 residues. The CDR3 is CASSLGGGPNTEAFF. In DNA form, the CDR3 reads TGTGCCAGCAGCTTAGGGGGAGGGCCGAACACTGAAGCTTTCTTT.

The rearrangement links TRBV18 to TRBJ2-7, with 10 bases aligning to TRBD1. V trimming: 2 bases; J trimming: 2 bases; junction bases outside the gene matches: 6. The CDR3 runs to 16 residues. The germline V gene encodes CDR1 KGHSH and CDR2 LQKENI. This CDR3 reads CASSPSRGQGAYEQYF. The CDR3 nucleotides read TGTGCCAGCTCACCAAGTCGAGGACAGGGGGCCTACGAGCAGTACTTC.

The rearrangement joins TRBV2 to TRBJ2-3; 9 bases agree with TRBD2. Germline V gene lookup returns CDR1 SNHLY and CDR2 FYNNEI. V was pared by 9 bases and J by 6 bases, with 10 bases of the junction left unmatched. This CDR3 has 14 residues. The CDR3 DNA reads TGTGCCAGTTCAGCTAGCGGGATTGGGGATACGCAGTATTTT. It codes for CASSASGIGDTQYF. Filled out from reference TRBV2 and TRBJ2-3, the complete variable domain reads EPEVTQTPSHQVTQMGQEVILRCVPISNHLYFYWYRQILGQKVEFLVSFYNNEISEKSEIFDDQFSVERPDGSNFTLKIRSTKLEDSAMYFCASSASGIGDTQYFGPGTRLTVL.

The chain couples TRBV11-2 to TRBJ1-2; 9 bases map to TRBD1. Trimming cost V 1 base and J 8 bases; bases outside gene matches: 14. Germline CDR1 SGHAT, CDR2 FQNNGV. The CDR3 is 17 amino acids. The CDR3 bases are TGTGCCAGCAGCTTAGGTAACAGGGGGCCACGTTTTGGCGGCTACACCTTC. This encodes CASSLGNRGPRFGGYTF.

The gene calls are TRBV7-6 and TRBJ2-7; weak D call: TRBD2 (6 bases). The germline V and J ends were trimmed by 2 bases and 2 bases, with 13 bases remaining between them. Germline CDR1 and CDR2: SGHVS and FNYEAQ. The CDR3 covers 15 residues. The CDR3 DNA follows: TGTGCCAGCAGCTTATCGGCGGGGCTTCCCTACGAGCAGTACTTC. Protein: CASSLSAGLPYEQYF.

The chain links TRBV19 to TRBJ1-5; possible D gene TRBD1, 5 bases. CDR3 size: 16 residues. Germline CDR1 is LNHDA and CDR2 is SQIVND (reference sequence). V lost 2 bases to trimming and J lost 7 bases, with 18 bases between them. The CDR3 loop is CASSILPDTGGQPQHF. CDR3 bases: TGTGCCAGTAGTATACTCCCCGACACGGGGGGACAGCCCCAGCATTTT.

The V call is TRBV7-2, the J call TRBJ2-1, with a tentative D call TRBD2 (6 bases). V was clipped by 5 bases and J by 6 bases, with 17 bases between them. Germline V gene lookup returns CDR1 SGHTA and CDR2 FQGNSA. This CDR3 contains 15 residues. The CDR3 sequence is CASSELAGRANEQFF. The CDR3 bases are TGTGCCAGCAGCGAACTAGCCGGGCGGGCCAATGAGCAGTTCTTC.

The chain joins TRBV27 to TRBJ2-7; possibly TRBD2 for D (5 bases). The CDR3 runs to 15 residues. Trimming removed 4 bases from V and 4 bases from J, with 17 bases in between. The germline V gene encodes CDR1 MNHEY and CDR2 SMNVEV (reference sequence). CDR3 in amino acids: CASSSREQGPYEQYF. In DNA form, the CDR3 reads TGTGCCAGCAGTTCTAGGGAGCAAGGACCATACGAGCAGTACTTC.